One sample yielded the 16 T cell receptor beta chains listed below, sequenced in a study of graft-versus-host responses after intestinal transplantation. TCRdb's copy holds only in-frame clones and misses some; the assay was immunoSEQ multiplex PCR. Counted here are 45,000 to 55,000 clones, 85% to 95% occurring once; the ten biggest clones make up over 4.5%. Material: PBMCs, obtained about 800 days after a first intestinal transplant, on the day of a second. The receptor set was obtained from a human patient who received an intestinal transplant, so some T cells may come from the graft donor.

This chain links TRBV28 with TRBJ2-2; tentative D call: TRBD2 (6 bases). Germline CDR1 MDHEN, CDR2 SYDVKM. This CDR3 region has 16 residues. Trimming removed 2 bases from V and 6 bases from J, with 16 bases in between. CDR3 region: CASSLPTSFYAGELFF. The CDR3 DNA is TGTGCCAGCAGTTTACCCACTAGCTTTTATGCCGGGGAGCTGTTTTTT.

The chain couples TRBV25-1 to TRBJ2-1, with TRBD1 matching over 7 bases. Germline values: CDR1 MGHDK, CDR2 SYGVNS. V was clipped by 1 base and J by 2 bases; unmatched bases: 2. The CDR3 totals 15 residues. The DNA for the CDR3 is TGTGCCAGCAGTGAATTGGGGACAGCCTACAATGAGCAGTTCTTC. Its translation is CASSELGTAYNEQFF.

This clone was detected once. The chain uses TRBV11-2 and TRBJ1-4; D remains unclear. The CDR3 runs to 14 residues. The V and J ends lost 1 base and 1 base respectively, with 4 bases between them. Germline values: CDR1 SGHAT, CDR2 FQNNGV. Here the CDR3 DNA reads TGTGCCAGCAGCTTAGCTTTAACTAATGAAAAACTGTTTTTT. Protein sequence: CASSLALTNEKLFF.

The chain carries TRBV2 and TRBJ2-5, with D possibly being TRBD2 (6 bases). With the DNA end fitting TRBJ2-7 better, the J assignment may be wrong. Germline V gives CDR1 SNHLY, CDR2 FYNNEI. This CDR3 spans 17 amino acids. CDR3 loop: CASSSRRWREITHEQYF. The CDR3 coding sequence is TGTGCCAGCAGTTCGAGAAGATGGCGGGAAATAACGCACGAGCAGTACTTC.

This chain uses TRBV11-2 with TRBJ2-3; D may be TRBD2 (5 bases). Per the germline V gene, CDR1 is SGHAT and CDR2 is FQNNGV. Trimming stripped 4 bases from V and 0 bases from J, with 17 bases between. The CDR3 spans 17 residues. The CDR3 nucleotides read TGTGCCAGCAGCTCAATAAGTCGCAGGACTAGCACAGATACGCAGTATTTT. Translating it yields CASSSISRRTSTDTQYF.

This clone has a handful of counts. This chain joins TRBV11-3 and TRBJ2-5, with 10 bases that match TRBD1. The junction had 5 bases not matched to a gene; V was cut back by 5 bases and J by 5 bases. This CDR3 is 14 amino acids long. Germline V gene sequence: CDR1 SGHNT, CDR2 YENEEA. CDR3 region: CASSPDRGGETQYF. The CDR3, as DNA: TGTGCCAGCAGCCCGGACAGGGGGGGGGAGACCCAGTACTTC.

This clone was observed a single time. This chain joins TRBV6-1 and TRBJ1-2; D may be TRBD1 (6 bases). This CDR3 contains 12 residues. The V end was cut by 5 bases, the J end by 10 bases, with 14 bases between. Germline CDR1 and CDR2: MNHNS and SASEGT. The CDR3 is CASSPGDTPYTF. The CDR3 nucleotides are TGTGCCAGCAGTCCAGGGGACACTCCCTACACCTTC.

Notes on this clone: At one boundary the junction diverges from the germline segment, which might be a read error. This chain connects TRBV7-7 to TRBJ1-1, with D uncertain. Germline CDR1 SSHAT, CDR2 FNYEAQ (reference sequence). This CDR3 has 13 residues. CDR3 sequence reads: CASSARRNTEAFF. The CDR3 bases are TGTGCTAGCAGCGCCCGTAGGAACACTGAAGCTTTCTTT.

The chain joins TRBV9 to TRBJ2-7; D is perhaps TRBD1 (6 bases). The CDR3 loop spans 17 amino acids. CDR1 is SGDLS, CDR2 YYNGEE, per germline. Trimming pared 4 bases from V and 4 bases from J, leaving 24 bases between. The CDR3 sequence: CASSSSQGPRFGYEQYF. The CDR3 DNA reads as TGTGCCAGCAGCTCCTCCCAGGGGCCGCGGTTTGGATACGAGCAGTACTTC.

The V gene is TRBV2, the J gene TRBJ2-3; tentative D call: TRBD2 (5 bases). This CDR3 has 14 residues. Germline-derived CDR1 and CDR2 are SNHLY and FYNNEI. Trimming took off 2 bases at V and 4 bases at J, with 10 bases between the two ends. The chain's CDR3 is CASSEYGSADTQYF. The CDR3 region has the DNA TGTGCCAGCAGTGAATATGGGAGTGCAGATACGCAGTATTTT. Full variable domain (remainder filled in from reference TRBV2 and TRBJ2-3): EPEVTQTPSHQVTQMGQEVILRCVPISNHLYFYWYRQILGQKVEFLVSFYNNEISEKSEIFDDQFSVERPDGSNFTLKIRSTKLEDSAMYFCASSEYGSADTQYFGPGTRLTVL.

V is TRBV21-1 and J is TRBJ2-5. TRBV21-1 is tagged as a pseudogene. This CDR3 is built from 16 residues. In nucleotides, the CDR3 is TGTGCCAGCAGCAACTGCCATGGTTTCGTCCAAGAGACCCAGTACTTC. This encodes CASSNCHGFVQETQYF.

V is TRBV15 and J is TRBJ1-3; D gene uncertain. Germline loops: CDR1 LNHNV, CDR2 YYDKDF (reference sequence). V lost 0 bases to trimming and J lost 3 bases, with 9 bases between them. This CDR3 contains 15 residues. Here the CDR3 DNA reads TGTGCCACCAGCAGAGATCCGGGAGATGGAAACACCATATATTTT. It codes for CATSRDPGDGNTIYF. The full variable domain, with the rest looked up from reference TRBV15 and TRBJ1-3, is DAMVIQNPRYQVTQFGKPVTLSCSQTLNHNVMYWYQQKSSQAPKLLFHYYDKDFNNEADTPDNFQSRRPNTSFCFLDIRSPGLGDTAMYLCATSRDPGDGNTIYFGEGSWLTVV.

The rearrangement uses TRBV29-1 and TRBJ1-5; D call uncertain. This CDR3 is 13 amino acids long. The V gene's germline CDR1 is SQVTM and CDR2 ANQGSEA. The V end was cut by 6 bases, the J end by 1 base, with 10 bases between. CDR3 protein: CSVSPGSNQPQHF. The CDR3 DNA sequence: TGCAGCGTCTCTCCGGGGAGCAATCAGCCCCAGCATTTT. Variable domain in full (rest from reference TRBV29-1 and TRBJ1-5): SAVISQKPSRDICQRGTSLTIQCQVDSQVTMMFWYRQQPGQSLTLIATANQGSEATYESGFVIDKFPISRPNLTFSTLTVSNMSPEDSSIYLCSVSPGSNQPQHFGDGTRLSIL.

In DNA form, the CDR3 reads TGTGCCAGCAGCACCTCCGCGGGAAACACCATATATTTT. This codes for CASSTSAGNTIYF. This sequence joins TRBV5-5 and TRBJ1-3; D is undetermined. Trimming removed 4 bases at V and 4 bases at J, with 9 bases between. CDR3 length equals 13 residues. Germline V gene sequence: CDR1 SGHKS, CDR2 YYEKEE (reference sequence).

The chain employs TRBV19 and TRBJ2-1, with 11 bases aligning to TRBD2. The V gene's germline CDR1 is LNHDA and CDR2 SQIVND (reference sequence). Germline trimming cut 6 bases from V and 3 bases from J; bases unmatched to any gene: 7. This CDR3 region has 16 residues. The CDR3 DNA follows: TGTGCCAGTAGCGACGTTGGACTAGCGGGCTACAATGAGCAGTTCTTC. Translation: CASSDVGLAGYNEQFF. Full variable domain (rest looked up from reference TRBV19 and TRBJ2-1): DGGITQSPKYLFRKEGQNVTLSCEQNLNHDAMYWYRQDPGQGLRLIYYSQIVNDFQKGDIAEGYSVSREKKESFPLTVTSAQKNPTAFYLCASSDVGLAGYNEQFFGPGTRLTVL.

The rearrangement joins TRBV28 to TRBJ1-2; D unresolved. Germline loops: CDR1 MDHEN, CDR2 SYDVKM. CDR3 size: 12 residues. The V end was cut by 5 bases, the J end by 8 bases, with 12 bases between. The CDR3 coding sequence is TGTGCCAGCAGTCCCCCCGCGGCGGGCTACACCTTC. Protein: CASSPPAAGYTF.